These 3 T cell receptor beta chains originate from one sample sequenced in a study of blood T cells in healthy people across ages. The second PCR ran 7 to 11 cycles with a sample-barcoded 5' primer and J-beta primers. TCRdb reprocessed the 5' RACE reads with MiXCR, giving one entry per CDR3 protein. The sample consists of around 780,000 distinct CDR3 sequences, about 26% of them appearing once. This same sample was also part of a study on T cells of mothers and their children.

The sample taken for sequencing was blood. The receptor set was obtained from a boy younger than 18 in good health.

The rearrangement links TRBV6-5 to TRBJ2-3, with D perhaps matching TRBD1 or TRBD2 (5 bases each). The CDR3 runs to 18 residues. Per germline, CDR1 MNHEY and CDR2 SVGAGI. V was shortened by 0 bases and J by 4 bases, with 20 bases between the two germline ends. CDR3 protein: CASSYSNKGPRGADTQYF. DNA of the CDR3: TGTGCCAGCAGTTACTCGAACAAGGGACCCCGAGGGGCAGATACGCAGTATTTT.

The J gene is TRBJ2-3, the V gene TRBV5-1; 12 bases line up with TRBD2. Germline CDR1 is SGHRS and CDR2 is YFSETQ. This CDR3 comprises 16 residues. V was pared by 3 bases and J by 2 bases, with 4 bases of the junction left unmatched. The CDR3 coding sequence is TGCGCCAGCAGCTGGACTAGCGGGGCCTTCACAGATACGCAGTATTTT. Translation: CASSWTSGAFTDTQYF.

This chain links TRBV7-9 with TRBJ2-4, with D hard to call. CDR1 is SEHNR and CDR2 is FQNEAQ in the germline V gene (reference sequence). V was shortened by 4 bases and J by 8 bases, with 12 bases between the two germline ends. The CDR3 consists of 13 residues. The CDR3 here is CASSSPSQYIQYF. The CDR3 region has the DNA TGTGCCAGCAGCTCACCCTCTCAGTACATTCAGTACTTC.